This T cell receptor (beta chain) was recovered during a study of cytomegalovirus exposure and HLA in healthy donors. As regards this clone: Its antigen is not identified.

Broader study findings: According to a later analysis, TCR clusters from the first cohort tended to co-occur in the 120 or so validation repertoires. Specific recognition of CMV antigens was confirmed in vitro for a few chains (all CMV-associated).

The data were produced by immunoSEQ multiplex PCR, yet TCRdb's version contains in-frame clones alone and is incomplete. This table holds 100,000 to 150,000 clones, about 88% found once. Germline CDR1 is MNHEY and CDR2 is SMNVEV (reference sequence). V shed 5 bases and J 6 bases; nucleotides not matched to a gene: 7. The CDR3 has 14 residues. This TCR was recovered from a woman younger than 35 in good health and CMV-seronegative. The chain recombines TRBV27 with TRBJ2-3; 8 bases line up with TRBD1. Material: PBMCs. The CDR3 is CASSPRDRLDTQYF. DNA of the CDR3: TGTGCCAGCAGTCCACGGGACAGGTTGGATACGCAGTATTTT.